The TCR beta chain under discussion was sequenced for a study of blood T cell repertoires in COVID-19. Sequencing was performed with immunoSEQ multiplex PCR; in TCRdb, only in-frame clones are kept and a portion is missing. The repertoire holds about 300,000 clones, around nine tenths seen once, with over 1% in the top ten. The V and J ends lost 1 base and 4 bases, in that order; junction bases with no gene match: 4. The CDR3 consists of 15 residues. Germline V gene lookup returns CDR1 SEHNR and CDR2 FQNEAQ (reference sequence). Sequences were obtained from peripheral blood. This clonotype was sampled from a man in his 70s with acute or convalescent COVID-19. This chain uses TRBV7-9 with TRBJ2-1; TRBD1 matches at 7 bases. This chain's CDR3 is CASSLVQGEYNEQFF. In DNA form, the CDR3 reads TGTGCCAGCAGCTTAGTGCAGGGGGAATACAATGAGCAGTTCTTC.